These T cell receptor beta chains were read from a single sample in a study of neurological immune-mediated disorders. TCRdb analysed the 5' RACE reads with MiXCR anew, one entry per CDR3 protein. The sample consists of tens of thousands of distinct CDR3 sequences, about 5% of them appearing once. The sample comprised PBMCs. The source is a woman younger than 45 with multiple sclerosis. The conserved cysteine and the conserved F or W are not part of the CDR3 here. The order of the fields is CDR3 protein, D gene, V gene, CDR3 length, clone size, J gene. The D gene is left open where the match is weak. Clone size appears in some rows only: once, few, many, or a class for an expanded clone.

AISDATGHGY NA TRBV10-3 10 many TRBJ2-7
SASARGVGSYNEQF NA TRBV20-1 14 many TRBJ2-1
SARDEGASYEQY NA TRBV20-1 12 many TRBJ2-7
ASSPFRLAGNNEQF TRBD2 TRBV5-5 14 many TRBJ2-1
ASKRELITDTQY NA TRBV5-1 12 NA TRBJ2-3
AEHRGDYGYT NA TRBV7-2 10 many TRBJ1-2
SAKTGAYEQY TRBD1 TRBV20-1 10 many TRBJ2-7
ASSRGQGIQNIQY TRBD1 TRBV3-1 13 few TRBJ2-4
SAQRGLATEAF NA TRBV20-1 11 many TRBJ1-1
ASSFSGTRKSSYNSPLH NA TRBV12-3/TRBV12-4 17 many TRBJ1-6
ASSLRQRSNEQF NA TRBV5-1 12 many TRBJ2-1
ASSLGQVTNYGYT NA TRBV5-6 13 many TRBJ1-2
SARAEGAGAAGANVLT NA TRBV20-1 16 many TRBJ2-6
ASSSSAGAWGTQY TRBD2 TRBV12-3/TRBV12-4 13 many TRBJ2-5
ASSLGERYGYT NA TRBV7-9 11 many TRBJ1-2
ASSPRDRGYNEQF TRBD1 TRBV5-1 13 few TRBJ2-1
AISDTTYEQY NA TRBV10-3 10 few TRBJ2-7
ASSYGQANYGYT TRBD1 TRBV6-6 12 many TRBJ1-2
ASSSGARGIQPQH NA TRBV7-2 13 many TRBJ1-5
AISGGQGDQPQH TRBD1 TRBV10-3 12 few TRBJ1-5
ASSLERGGGTDTQY NA TRBV7-6 14 many TRBJ2-3
AISEGLAGGRDTQY TRBD2 TRBV10-3 14 many TRBJ2-3
ASSPPGGLNTGELF NA TRBV7-8 14 many TRBJ2-2
SALRGKGYNEQF NA TRBV20-1 12 NA TRBJ2-1
SALPGGGVDTQY TRBD2 TRBV20-1 12 many TRBJ2-3
ASSLAVRGSSYNSPLH NA TRBV7-2 16 few TRBJ1-6
ASSLDSVTGELF NA TRBV12-3/TRBV12-4 12 few TRBJ2-2
SASLIAGGTDTQY TRBD2 TRBV20-1 13 NA TRBJ2-3
AGGEGGDTQY TRBD2 TRBV10-3 10 many TRBJ2-3